Presented here are 5 T cell receptor beta chains from one specimen sequenced in a study of blood T cell repertoires in COVID-19. The assay was immunoSEQ multiplex PCR, and TCRdb's table has in-frame clones only and misses some. Seen here are about 48,000 clones, approximately 83% observed once, and the top ten hold around 2.9%. Sequenced: peripheral blood. These receptors all stem from an elderly woman with acute or convalescent COVID-19.

V gene TRBV28 combines with J gene TRBJ1-1, with 7 positions matching TRBD1. Germline values: CDR1 MDHEN, CDR2 SYDVKM. Trimming cost V 5 bases and J 1 base; bases outside gene matches: 4. CDR3 length: 14 residues. The CDR3 loop reads CASSPGTANTEAFF. CDR3 sequence (DNA): TGTGCCAGCAGTCCCGGGACAGCGAACACTGAAGCTTTCTTT.

The CDR3 loop is CASSQAPFGLAGYNSYEQYF. The DNA for the CDR3 is TGTGCCAGCAGCCAAGCCCCGTTTGGACTAGCGGGTTATAACTCCTACGAGCAGTACTTC. The chain recombines TRBV3-1 (or the pseudogene TRBV3-2) with TRBJ2-7; 11 bases match TRBD2. The CDR3 is made up of 20 amino acids. The V segment lost 1 base and the J segment 0 bases; nucleotides outside the gene matches: 14. The germline V gene encodes CDR1 LGHDT and CDR2 YNNKEL (reference sequence).

The chain uses TRBV2 and TRBJ1-3, with a weak D call TRBD1 (6 bases). Trimming stripped 6 bases from V and 4 bases from J, with 16 bases between. The germline V gene encodes CDR1 SNHLY and CDR2 FYNNEI. The CDR3 loop spans 15 amino acids. The CDR3 nucleotides are TGTGCCAGCAGCGCCCGCACAGGGTCCGGAAACACCATATATTTT. The encoded protein is CASSARTGSGNTIYF.

This clone was observed a single time. The CDR3 region has the DNA TGTGCCAGCAGTTTTTCAGGGGCGGATGGCTACACCTTC. Encoded protein: CASSFSGADGYTF. The genes are TRBV12-3 or TRBV12-4 and TRBJ1-2; weak D call: TRBD1 (6 bases). Trimming pared 3 bases from V and 6 bases from J, leaving 11 bases between. The CDR3 is 13 residues long.

This clone was observed once. The chain employs TRBV19 and TRBJ2-3, with D maybe TRBD2 (7 bases). The length of the CDR3 is 15 residues. The V and J ends lost 9 bases and 1 base respectively, with 17 bases between them. In germline, CDR1 is LNHDA, CDR2 SQIVND (reference sequence). Here the CDR3 DNA reads TGTGCCAGCCGTACCGGGGGGCCTGGCACAGATACGCAGTATTTT. This translates into CASRTGGPGTDTQYF.